The 13 T cell receptor beta chains below were found in one sample sequenced in a study of cytomegalovirus exposure and HLA in healthy donors. PCR amplification relied on 60 Vbeta primers (plus 13 Jbeta primers). This table comes from immunoSEQ multiplex PCR, and its TCRdb copy is limited to in-frame clones, with some not included. Of under 200,000 clones listed, around 84% are singletons. Sequencing was carried out using PBMCs. The receptor set was obtained from a man between 18 and 35 years old in good health and CMV-seronegative.

This clone has more than one count but fewer than ten. V is TRBV30 and J is TRBJ1-5, with D tentatively TRBD1 (5 bases). Germline V gives CDR1 GTSNPN, CDR2 SVGIG (reference sequence). With 0 bases removed from V and 5 bases from J, the gap between germline ends came to 14 bases. The CDR3 extends over 15 amino acids. The CDR3, as DNA: TGTGCCTGGAGTGTACGGCGGGGGGGGGATCAGCCCCAGCATTTT. It encodes CAWSVRRGGDQPQHF.

This clone was picked up a small number of times. CDR3 loop: CAWSAALDRAEQYF. For the CDR3, the DNA is TGTGCCTGGAGTGCCGCACTGGACAGGGCTGAGCAGTACTTC. The genes are TRBV30 and TRBJ2-7, with 8 bases matching TRBD1. There are 14 residues in the CDR3. Germline CDR1 reads GTSNPN; CDR2 reads SVGIG (reference sequence). Unmatched junction bases numbered 9, after V lost 1 base and J lost 7 bases.

V is TRBV5-1 and J is TRBJ1-4, with D tentatively TRBD1 (5 bases). The CDR3 runs to 15 residues. The germline V gene has CDR1 SGHRS and CDR2 YFSETQ. V was clipped by 5 bases and J by 3 bases, with 14 bases between them. CDR3 bases: TGCGCCAGCAGGCCCATGGGAGGGGCTAATGAAAAACTGTTTTTT. It codes for CASRPMGGANEKLFF.

The rearrangement uses TRBV2 and TRBJ1-5; 7 positions match TRBD1. Germline V gene sequence: CDR1 SNHLY, CDR2 FYNNEI. V gave up 6 bases and J gave up 6 bases; unmatched junction bases: 11. This CDR3 has 15 residues. The CDR3 region has the DNA TGTGCCAGCAGCCGACAGGGTGGGGTCGGTCAGCCCCAGCATTTT. Protein: CASSRQGGVGQPQHF.

The chain uses TRBV29-1 and TRBJ1-6, with TRBD1 identical over 10 bases. The length of the CDR3 is 14 residues. V lost 7 bases and J lost 6; bases outside the gene matches: 6. Per germline, CDR1 SQVTM and CDR2 ANQGSEA. The CDR3 is CSAKGQGINSPLHF. In DNA, the CDR3 is TGCAGCGCTAAGGGACAGGGGATTAATTCACCCCTCCACTTT.

This sequence joins TRBV4-2 and TRBJ2-3, with 11 positions matching TRBD2. Germline V gene sequence: CDR1 LGHNA, CDR2 YNFKEQ. The ends lost 4 bases at V and 4 bases at J; junction bases unmatched: 7. This CDR3 is built from 16 residues. The CDR3 sequence: CASSLLLAGDADTQYF. The DNA of the CDR3 is TGTGCCAGCAGCCTTTTACTAGCGGGAGACGCAGATACGCAGTATTTT.

The chain links TRBV28 to TRBJ2-3; maybe TRBD2 (7 bases). The V end was cut by 2 bases, the J end by 6 bases, with 18 bases between. Germline V gene lookup returns CDR1 MDHEN and CDR2 SYDVKM. This CDR3 contains 16 residues. The CDR3 region has the DNA TGTGCCAGCAGTTTAGGAGGGGGGGCCTGGTCGGATACGCAGTATTTT. It codes for CASSLGGGAWSDTQYF.

The chain combines TRBV2 with TRBJ2-3; 7 nucleotides match TRBD2. V lost 4 bases and J lost 5; bases outside the gene matches: 9. Germline V gene lookup returns CDR1 SNHLY and CDR2 FYNNEI. The CDR3 extends over 15 amino acids. Here the CDR3 reads CASSALAGGRDTQYF. As DNA, the CDR3 is TGTGCCAGCAGTGCGTTAGCGGGTGGACGAGATACGCAGTATTTT.

The V gene is TRBV7-9, the J gene TRBJ2-7; unclear D gene. Germline loops: CDR1 SEHNR, CDR2 FQNEAQ (reference sequence). The CDR3 spans 12 residues. Trimming shortened V by 1 base and J by 6 bases, and 7 bases separated the two germline ends. CDR3 sequence reads: CASSLEWAEQYF. The CDR3 coding sequence is TGTGCCAGCAGCTTAGAGTGGGCCGAGCAGTACTTC.

The chain employs TRBV5-1 and TRBJ2-1; 7 bases are a match to TRBD1. The CDR3 contains 15 residues. Germline V gene sequence: CDR1 SGHRS, CDR2 YFSETQ. V lost 9 bases, J lost 6 bases, and 15 bases stayed unmatched. CDR3 in amino acids: CATTTTGANFNEQFF. CDR3 DNA: TGCGCCACCACGACTACAGGGGCCAACTTCAATGAGCAGTTCTTC.

For this clone: Other DNA sequences in the same sample also yield this CDR3. The chain employs TRBV27 and TRBJ2-7; maybe TRBD2 (6 bases). Germline V gene data show CDR1 as MNHEY and CDR2 as SMNVEV (reference sequence). Trimming took off 5 bases at V and 0 bases at J, with 14 bases between the two ends. The length of the CDR3 is 15 residues. The CDR3 here is CASSPRSGSSYEQYF. As DNA, the CDR3 is TGTGCCAGCAGTCCTCGCTCCGGGAGCTCCTACGAGCAGTACTTC.

V is TRBV15 and J is TRBJ1-1; no definite D call. The CDR3 has 13 amino acids. Trimming took off 5 bases at V and 2 bases at J, with 9 bases between the two ends. Germline CDR1 and CDR2: LNHNV and YYDKDF (reference sequence). The CDR3 sequence is CATSGPRNTEAFF. DNA of the CDR3: TGTGCCACCAGCGGCCCTCGAAACACTGAAGCTTTCTTT.

The chain recombines TRBV5-1 with TRBJ2-1; weak D call: TRBD1 (5 bases). V lost 0 bases and J 8 bases, leaving 15 bases between the germline ends. In germline, CDR1 is SGHRS, CDR2 YFSETQ. This CDR3 has 15 residues. The CDR3 bases are TGCGCCAGCAGCTTGGTGGGGCAAACTGAGGATGAGCAGTTCTTC. Protein sequence: CASSLVGQTEDEQFF.